Listed below are T cell receptor beta chains from one sample, sequenced in a study of long-term antiretroviral therapy in people with HIV. Assay used: immunoSEQ multiplex PCR; TCRdb lists only in-frame clones, some missing. The data contain more than 20,000 clones, 86% of them singletons. The material was unsorted PBMCs, obtained 1.8 years before starting antiretroviral therapy. These receptors originate from a woman in her twenties or thirties with HIV. Both conserved end residues are part of each CDR3.

16 TRBJ2-3 TRBV27 CASSLSTGAGTDTQYF
16 TRBJ1-5 TRBV10-3 CAISESGGAGSQPQHF
17 TRBJ2-1 TRBV7-2 CASSPRLATSSYNEQFF
15 TRBJ1-5 TRBV5-1 CASSLSGTPGQPQHF
15 TRBJ2-2 TRBV7-9 CASRWVGTQTGELFF
13 TRBJ2-5 TRBV19 CASRGTGQETQYF
14 TRBJ1-3 TRBV5-4 CASRSEGSGNTIYF
15 TRBJ2-5 TRBV11-2 CASSLGVDSQETQYF
15 TRBJ2-1 TRBV10-3 CAISPQAGGLNEQFF
15 TRBJ1-1 TRBV19 CASSRSPRVGTEAFF
16 TRBJ2-5 TRBV15 CATSREITTGRETQYF
14 TRBJ1-2 TRBV5-4 CASSFPAANYGYTF
17 TRBJ2-2 TRBV6-1 CASSEAVLTGGVGELFF
16 TRBJ2-6 TRBV15 CATSPYLPTGANVLTF
15 TRBJ2-1 TRBV5-1 CASSLWRGAYNEQFF
15 TRBJ1-5 TRBV30 CAWSRGQGASQPQHF
12 TRBJ1-3 TRBV5-1 CASSFKGDTIYF
15 TRBJ2-2 TRBV30 CAWSLHTVNTGELFF
14 TRBJ2-5 TRBV10-3 CAIGGWGGGETQYF
19 TRBJ2-2 TRBV30 CAWSASGYLAGGPNGELFF
14 TRBJ2-1 TRBV7-9 CASKGGPSYNEQFF
15 TRBJ1-4 TRBV5-1 CASSFGAGRNEKLFF
18 TRBJ2-3 TRBV11-2 CASSSLDRGRSSTDTQYF
14 TRBJ1-1 TRBV27 CASSGQGGPTEAFF
16 TRBJ2-1 TRBV30 CAWSVLLAGGPGEQFF